Below, one TCR beta chain is given with its context. The CDR3 covers 16 residues. The germline gives CDR1 SGDLS, CDR2 YYNGEE. Losses at the gene ends were 0 bases for V and 5 bases for J; bases not matched to a gene: 5. This sample is part of a study of OX40 agonist ivuxolimab in advanced cancers. Clones were sequenced by immunoSEQ multiplex PCR, and TCRdb holds only the in-frame ones, with some missing. The sample gives 45,000 to 60,000 clones, 70% to 80% of which show up once; around 2.5% is in the top ten. V is TRBV9 and J is TRBJ2-2, with 9 bases aligning to TRBD1. This receptor was identified in an adult with an advanced solid tumor such as melanoma, head and neck, liver or kidney cancer. The sequences come from CD4+ or CD8+ T cells sorted from blood, collected in a trial of the OX40 agonist ivuxolimab. CDR3 sequence: CASSVAGTGFTGELFF. The CDR3 DNA follows: TGTGCCAGCAGCGTAGCTGGGACAGGGTTTACCGGGGAGCTGTTTTTT.